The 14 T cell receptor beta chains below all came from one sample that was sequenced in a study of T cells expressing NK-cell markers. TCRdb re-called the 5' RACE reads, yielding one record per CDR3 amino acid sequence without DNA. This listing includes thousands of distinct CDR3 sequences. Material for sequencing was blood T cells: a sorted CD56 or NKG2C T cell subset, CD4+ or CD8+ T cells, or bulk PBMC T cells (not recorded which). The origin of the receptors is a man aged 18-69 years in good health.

The CDR3 region is CSVEGEGLDTDTQYF. This chain joins TRBV29-1 and TRBJ2-3; the TCRdb D gene call, TRBD2, has no DNA to confirm it. The CDR3 has 15 residues. Per germline, CDR1 SQVTM and CDR2 ANQGSEA.

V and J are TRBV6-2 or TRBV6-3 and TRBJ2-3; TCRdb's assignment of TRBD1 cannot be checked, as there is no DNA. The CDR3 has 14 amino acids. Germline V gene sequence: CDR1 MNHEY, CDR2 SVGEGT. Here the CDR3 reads CASIPGLATDTQYF.

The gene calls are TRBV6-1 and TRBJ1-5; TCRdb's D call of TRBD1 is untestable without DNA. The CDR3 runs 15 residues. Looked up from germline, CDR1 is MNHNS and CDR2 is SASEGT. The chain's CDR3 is CASSESHPFDQPQHF.

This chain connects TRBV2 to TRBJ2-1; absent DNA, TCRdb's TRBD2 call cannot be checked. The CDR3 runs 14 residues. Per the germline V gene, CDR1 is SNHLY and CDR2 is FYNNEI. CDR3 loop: CASRPGLQNNEQFF.

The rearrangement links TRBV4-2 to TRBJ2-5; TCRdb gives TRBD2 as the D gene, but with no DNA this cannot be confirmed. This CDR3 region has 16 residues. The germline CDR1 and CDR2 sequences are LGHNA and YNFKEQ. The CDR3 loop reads CASSQGLAGGFETQYF.

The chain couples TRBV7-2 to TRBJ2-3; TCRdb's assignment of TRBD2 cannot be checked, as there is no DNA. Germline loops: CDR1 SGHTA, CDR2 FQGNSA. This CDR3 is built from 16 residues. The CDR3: CASSLGTTLRTDTQYF.

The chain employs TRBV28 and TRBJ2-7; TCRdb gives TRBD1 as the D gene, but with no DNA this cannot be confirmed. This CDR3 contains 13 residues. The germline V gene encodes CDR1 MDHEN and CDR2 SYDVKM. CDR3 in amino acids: CASSPPSGNEQYF.

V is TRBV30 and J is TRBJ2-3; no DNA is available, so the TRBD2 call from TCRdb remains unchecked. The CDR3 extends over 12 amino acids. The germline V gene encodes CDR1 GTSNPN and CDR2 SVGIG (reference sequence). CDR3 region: CAWSGDWDTQYF.

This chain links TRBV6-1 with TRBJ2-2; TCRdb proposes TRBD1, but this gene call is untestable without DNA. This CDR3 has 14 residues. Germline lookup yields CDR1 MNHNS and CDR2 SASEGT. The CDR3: CASSELQGAGELFF.

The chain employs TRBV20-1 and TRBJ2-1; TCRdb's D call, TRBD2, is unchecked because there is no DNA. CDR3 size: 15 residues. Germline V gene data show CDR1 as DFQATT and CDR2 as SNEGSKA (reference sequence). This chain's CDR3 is CSAREDERGINEQFF.

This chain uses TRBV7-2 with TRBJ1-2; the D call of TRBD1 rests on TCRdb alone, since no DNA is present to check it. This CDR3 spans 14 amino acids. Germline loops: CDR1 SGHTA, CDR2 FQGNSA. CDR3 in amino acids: CASSLGAGNYGYTF.

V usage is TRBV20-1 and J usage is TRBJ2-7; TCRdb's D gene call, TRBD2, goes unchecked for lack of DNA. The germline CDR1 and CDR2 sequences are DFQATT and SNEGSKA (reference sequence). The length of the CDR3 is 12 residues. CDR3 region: CSARRGEYEQYF.

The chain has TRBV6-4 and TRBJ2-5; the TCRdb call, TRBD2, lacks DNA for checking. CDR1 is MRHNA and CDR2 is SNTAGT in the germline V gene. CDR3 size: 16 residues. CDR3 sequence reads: CASSDSTSGGAETQYF.

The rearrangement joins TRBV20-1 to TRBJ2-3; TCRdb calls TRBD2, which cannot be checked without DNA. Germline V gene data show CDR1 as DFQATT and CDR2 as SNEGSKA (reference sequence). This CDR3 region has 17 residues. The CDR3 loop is CSARWAGGPTSTDTQYF.